The sequence of this T cell receptor beta chain was determined in a study of T cell repertoires in cytomegalovirus infection (dated by TCRdb to the late 2010s). In terms of the full investigation: The HLA type of each donor mattered for the analysis, because public TCR beta signatures pointed to carriage of CMV infection along with the matching HLA type.

Sequenced on an Illumina HiSeq 1500. TCRdb reworked the public reads: Q25 trimming with fastp, MiXCR clone assembly, productive beta chains retained. Here each entry gathers all rows of one CDR3 protein and keeps the most common genes and DNA. Within this sample are nearly 650,000 distinct CDR3 sequences, with 24% of them counted one time only. 6.5% to 10% of the sample is held by the ten biggest clonotypes. Points the paper makes about the study in general: Carriers of CMV infection plus the relevant HLA type were discriminated by the cumulative frequency of public TCR beta family members in the study cohort and in an independent roughly 370-donor cohort. The ex vivo response was dominated by HLA-C-restricted CMV-specific TCR beta clonotypes, which also provided the single most frequent clonotype in two of eight donors.

Comments on this clonotype: It has no known antigen specificity. Its ends do not fully match the called genes, so a read error is possible.

There are 14 amino acids in the CDR3, from cysteine to phenylalanine inclusive. The CDR3 DNA has 42 bases and is translated from base 1. The V and J segments used are TRBV12-3 or TRBV12-4 and TRBJ1-3; the D gene is not confidently resolved. The TCR originated in a human donor in good health (CMV status not recorded). Some clones in this sample may be carry-over from other donors' samples. Source material: CD8+ T cells from PBMCs. The nucleotide sequence is TGTGTCAGCAGCCAAACATTGACTGGAAACACCATATATTTT. This yields the protein CVSSQTLTGNTIYF.